The subject of this entry is one T cell receptor (beta chain). This record comes from a study of blood T cell repertoires in COVID-19. Sequencing was performed with immunoSEQ multiplex PCR; in TCRdb, only in-frame clones are kept and a portion is missing. The sample holds around 310,000 clones, over 85% seen once. J was trimmed by 6 bases and V by 2 bases; bases with no gene match: 8. Per germline, CDR1 LGHDT and CDR2 YNNKEL (reference sequence). CDR3 length: 15 residues. Self-reported history from a screening survey and questionnaire set each donor's cohort. Cohort 3 donors counted as recovered after two negative PCRs, clearance, or resolved symptoms.

Sequencing used PBMCs or T cells enriched from blood (not recorded which). The chain uses TRBV3-1 (or the pseudogene TRBV3-2) and TRBJ1-2; the match to TRBD1 covers 8 bases. The TCR comes from a woman aged 25 to 45 who had recovered from COVID-19. The CDR3 loop is CASSQQQGGSDGYTF. CDR3 bases: TGTGCCAGCAGCCAACAACAGGGGGGATCCGATGGCTACACCTTC.